Below are 26 T cell receptor beta chains sequenced from a single sample in a study of blood T cell repertoires in COVID-19. The table came from immunoSEQ multiplex PCR; TCRdb's copy has only in-frame clones and leaves some out. The sample carries approximately 45,000 clones, around 88% recorded once. The source material was peripheral blood. These receptor sequences come from an elderly woman with acute or convalescent COVID-19.

This rearrangement joins TRBV6-5 to TRBJ2-3; D not resolved. Trimming removed 6 bases at V and 3 bases at J, with 10 bases between. CDR1 and CDR2 from the germline V gene are MNHEY and SVGAGI. This CDR3 comprises 13 residues. CDR3 DNA: TGTGCCAGCAGCGCCCGAACAACAGATACGCAGTATTTT. Translated: CASSARTTDTQYF.

The V and J genes are TRBV7-3 and TRBJ1-1; the D gene is possibly TRBD1 (5 bases). CDR3 length: 16 residues. Trimming took off 5 bases at V and 4 bases at J, with 20 bases between the two ends. Looked up from germline, CDR1 is SGHTA and CDR2 is FQGTGA. CDR3 nucleotides: TGTGCCAGCAGCCCCGAACCGGGGGTGTCTGGCACTGAAGCTTTCTTT. Its translation: CASSPEPGVSGTEAFF.

The rearrangement uses TRBV30 and TRBJ1-4; D unresolved. Germline CDR1 and CDR2: GTSNPN and SVGIG (reference sequence). CDR3 length: 14 amino acids. Trimming stripped 0 bases from V and 5 bases from J, with 10 bases between. CDR3 amino acids: CAWSVDGSNEKLFF. The CDR3 DNA follows: TGTGCCTGGAGTGTAGACGGGTCGAATGAAAAACTGTTTTTT.

The rearrangement links TRBV5-5 to TRBJ1-1; a weak D match, TRBD1 (6 bases). V was pared by 0 bases and J by 1 base, with 7 bases between. CDR3 length: 14 amino acids. CDR1 is SGHKS and CDR2 is YYEKEE in the germline V gene (reference sequence). CDR3 amino acids: CASSLVGQNTEAFF. In DNA, the CDR3 is TGTGCCAGCAGCTTGGTGGGACAGAACACTGAAGCTTTCTTT.

This clone has only one observation. The V gene is TRBV6-5, the J gene TRBJ2-5; TRBD1 matches at 12 bases. CDR1 MNHEY and CDR2 SVGAGI come from the germline V gene. J gave up 4 bases and V 0 bases, and 3 bases lay outside the gene matches. The CDR3 has 16 residues. CDR3 region: CASSYSRDRGRETQYF. The CDR3 nucleotides read TGTGCCAGCAGTTACTCCCGGGACAGGGGGCGAGAGACCCAGTACTTC.

This sequence joins TRBV12-3 or TRBV12-4 and TRBJ2-1; possible D gene TRBD2, 5 bases. This CDR3 spans 13 amino acids. V was trimmed by 2 bases and J by 7 bases, leaving 9 bases between them. CDR3 region: CASSLLARNEQFF. CDR3 coding DNA: TGTGCCAGCAGTTTACTAGCCCGTAATGAGCAGTTCTTC.

This chain links TRBV5-1 with TRBJ2-3, with D hard to call. The CDR3 loop spans 14 amino acids. CDR1 and CDR2 (germline): SGHRS, YFSETQ. V lost 4 bases and J 2 bases, leaving 11 bases between the germline ends. The CDR3 is CASSTQPSTDTQYF. In DNA, the CDR3 is TGCGCCAGCAGCACACAGCCGTCCACAGATACGCAGTATTTT.

DNA for the CDR3: TGCGCCAGCAGCCAAGACCCGGGGTTAGCCAAAAACATTCAGTACTTC. Translation gives CASSQDPGLAKNIQYF. The J gene is TRBJ2-4, the V gene TRBV5-1; D perhaps matches TRBD2 (5 bases). The CDR3 is 16 residues long. V lost 4 bases and J lost 0, with 14 bases in between. The germline V gene encodes CDR1 SGHRS and CDR2 YFSETQ. Together with reference TRBV5-1 and TRBJ2-4, the CDR3 gives the full variable domain: KAGVTQTPRYLIKTRGQQVTLSCSPISGHRSVSWYQQTPGQGLQFLFEYFSETQRNKGNFPGRFSGRQFSNSRSEMNVSTLELGDSALYLCASSQDPGLAKNIQYFGAGTRLSVL.

V usage is TRBV4-1 and J usage is TRBJ2-3; D might be TRBD2 (6 bases). Germline CDR1 MGHRA, CDR2 YSYEKL. V dropped 1 base and J dropped 1 base, with 9 bases sitting between them. This CDR3 contains 15 residues. DNA of the CDR3: TGCGCCAGCAGCCAAGGCGGGGTTGGCACAGATACGCAGTATTTT. This sequence encodes CASSQGGVGTDTQYF.

J is TRBJ2-3 and V is TRBV5-6; 7 positions match TRBD2. Germline V gene data show CDR1 as SGHDT and CDR2 as YYEEEE. J was trimmed by 0 bases and V by 9 bases; bases with no gene match: 7. The CDR3 has 14 residues. CDR3 loop: CAITAGRSTDTQYF. CDR3 nucleotides: TGTGCCATTACAGCGGGGAGAAGCACAGATACGCAGTATTTT.

The V call is TRBV10-3, the J call TRBJ2-7; 7 bases fit TRBD2. This CDR3 has 14 residues. V lost 6 bases, J lost 3 bases, and 8 bases stayed unmatched. The germline V gene encodes CDR1 ENHRY and CDR2 SYGVKD. The CDR3 protein is CAIRAQGGVYEQYF. As DNA, the CDR3 is TGTGCCATCAGGGCTCAGGGAGGGGTCTACGAGCAGTACTTC.

This rearrangement joins TRBV9 to TRBJ1-4, with a tentative D call TRBD1 (6 bases). This CDR3 comprises 13 residues. V lost 5 bases and J 8 bases, leaving 13 bases between the germline ends. In germline, CDR1 is SGDLS, CDR2 YYNGEE. The CDR3 loop is CASSGQLGEKLFF. CDR3 nucleotide sequence: TGTGCCAGCAGTGGACAGTTGGGGGAAAAACTGTTTTTT.

The chain joins TRBV6-5 to TRBJ2-1; 10 bases agree with TRBD2. The CDR3 totals 15 residues. Germline assignment: CDR1 MNHEY and CDR2 SVGAGI. V shed 6 bases, J shed 7 bases, and the junction held 9 bases outside the gene matches. CDR3 region: CASSAFSGGSNEQFF. For the CDR3, the DNA is TGTGCCAGCAGCGCTTTTAGCGGGGGGTCAAATGAGCAGTTCTTC.

The chain employs TRBV6-5 and TRBJ1-6; TRBD1 matches at 7 bases. Germline V gene sequence: CDR1 MNHEY, CDR2 SVGAGI. The CDR3 extends over 14 amino acids. V was clipped by 8 bases and J by 0 bases; unmatched bases: 1. The CDR3: CASGDSSYNSPLHF. The CDR3 region has the DNA TGTGCCAGCGGGGACAGCTCCTATAATTCACCCCTCCACTTT.

The CDR3 nucleotides read TGTGCCAGCAGCTTGGACGGCGCTAGCGGGGCGATAGATACGCAGTATTTT. This sequence encodes CASSLDGASGAIDTQYF. This sequence joins TRBV5-5 and TRBJ2-3, with TRBD2 matching 9 bases. The CDR3 extends over 17 amino acids. J gave up 5 bases and V 0 bases, and 10 bases lay outside the gene matches. CDR1 and CDR2 from the germline V gene are SGHKS and YYEKEE (reference sequence).

With regard to this clone: One end of the junction does not line up with germline, which may come from a read error. The V call is TRBV29-1, the J call TRBJ1-2; 10 bases are a match to TRBD1. Germline CDR1 and CDR2: SQVTM and ANQGSEA. This CDR3 has 13 residues. The CDR3 is CSVNRDRGQHSFF. In nucleotides, the CDR3 is TGCAGCGTTAATCGGGACAGGGGCCAGCATTCGTTCTTC.

J is TRBJ1-1 and V is TRBV19, with TRBD1 matching over 7 bases. This CDR3 region has 15 residues. Germline V gives CDR1 LNHDA, CDR2 SQIVND (reference sequence). The V segment lost 5 bases and the J segment 0 bases; nucleotides outside the gene matches: 6. The CDR3 here is CASSPRDSLNTEAFF. The CDR3 DNA is TGTGCCAGTAGTCCTCGGGACAGTCTGAACACTGAAGCTTTCTTT.

J is TRBJ1-1 and V is TRBV10-3; D is unresolved. V lost 4 bases, J lost 1 base, and 10 bases lay in between. Germline V gene data show CDR1 as ENHRY and CDR2 as SYGVKD. The CDR3 is made up of 14 amino acids. The CDR3 sequence: CAISATIPNTEAFF. CDR3 bases: TGTGCCATCAGTGCGACAATCCCGAACACTGAAGCTTTCTTT.

The J gene is TRBJ1-1, the V gene TRBV4-1, with 7 bases identical to TRBD1. Germline CDR1 is MGHRA and CDR2 is YSYEKL. Trimming took 3 bases from V and 3 from J; bases not matched to a gene: 7. This CDR3 region has 15 residues. The CDR3 nucleotides read TGCGCCAGCAGCCATGCCGACAGGGACGACACTGAAGCTTTCTTT. Encoded protein: CASSHADRDDTEAFF.

This chain uses TRBV10-2 with TRBJ2-3; D is unresolved. The CDR3 totals 13 residues. Germline loops: CDR1 WSHSY, CDR2 SAAADI. Trimming removed 8 bases from V and 0 bases from J, with 9 bases in between. CDR3 loop: CASQFSSTDTQYF. CDR3 sequence (DNA): TGCGCCAGCCAGTTTTCTAGCACAGATACGCAGTATTTT.

The CDR3 reads CASSQGQGGQPQHF. The CDR3 DNA reads as TGTGCCAGCAGCCAGGGACAGGGTGGCCAGCCCCAGCATTTT. The chain carries TRBV3-1 (or the pseudogene TRBV3-2) and TRBJ1-5; TRBD1 matches 9 bases. CDR3 length equals 14 residues. CDR1 and CDR2 from the germline V gene are LGHDT and YNNKEL (reference sequence). Trimming removed 3 bases from V and 7 bases from J; junction bases left unmatched: 4.

The chain is built from TRBV5-1 and TRBJ2-1; 7 bases match TRBD1. CDR3 length: 15 residues. CDR1 is SGHRS and CDR2 is YFSETQ in the germline V gene. The J segment lost 5 bases and the V segment lost 0 bases, leaving 5 bases of the junction unmatched. The chain's CDR3 is CASSLEGTANNEQFF. The CDR3 DNA follows: TGCGCCAGCAGCTTGGAAGGGACAGCCAACAATGAGCAGTTCTTC.

The genes are TRBV29-1 and TRBJ2-4, with D hard to call. The germline gives CDR1 SQVTM, CDR2 ANQGSEA. This CDR3 is 13 amino acids long. Trimming shortened V by 6 bases and J by 0 bases, and 9 bases separated the two germline ends. The CDR3 loop reads CSVSETAKNIQYF. The CDR3 DNA follows: TGCAGCGTGAGCGAAACAGCCAAAAACATTCAGTACTTC.

In its sample, this clone was seen many times. Mismatch with germline at one junction end may stem from a read error. The chain recombines TRBV7-7 with TRBJ1-2; 8 bases are shared with TRBD1. The CDR3 consists of 16 residues. Germline V gene lookup returns CDR1 SSHAT and CDR2 FNYEAQ (reference sequence). The CDR3 protein is CASSPGTGTENYGYTF. In DNA, the CDR3 is TGTGCTAGCAGCCCAGGGACAGGCACCGAGAACTATGGCTACACCTTC.

The chain couples TRBV5-5 to TRBJ2-4; TRBD2 is a possible D gene (5 bases). Looked up from germline, CDR1 is SGHKS and CDR2 is YYEKEE (reference sequence). CDR3 length: 18 residues. The V end was cut by 5 bases, the J end by 0 bases, with 21 bases between. CDR3 bases: TGTGCCAGCAGTGACGGGAATCCGCTTTGGCTAGCCAAAAACATTCAGTACTTC. Translated: CASSDGNPLWLAKNIQYF.

The chain couples TRBV5-1 to TRBJ2-3; D possibly corresponds to TRBD1 (6 bases). This CDR3 comprises 14 residues. Germline V gene sequence: CDR1 SGHRS, CDR2 YFSETQ. V was trimmed by 4 bases and J by 1 base, leaving 10 bases between them. CDR3 DNA sequence: TGCGCCAGCAGCCAAAGACAGGGCACAGATACGCAGTATTTT. Translation: CASSQRQGTDTQYF.